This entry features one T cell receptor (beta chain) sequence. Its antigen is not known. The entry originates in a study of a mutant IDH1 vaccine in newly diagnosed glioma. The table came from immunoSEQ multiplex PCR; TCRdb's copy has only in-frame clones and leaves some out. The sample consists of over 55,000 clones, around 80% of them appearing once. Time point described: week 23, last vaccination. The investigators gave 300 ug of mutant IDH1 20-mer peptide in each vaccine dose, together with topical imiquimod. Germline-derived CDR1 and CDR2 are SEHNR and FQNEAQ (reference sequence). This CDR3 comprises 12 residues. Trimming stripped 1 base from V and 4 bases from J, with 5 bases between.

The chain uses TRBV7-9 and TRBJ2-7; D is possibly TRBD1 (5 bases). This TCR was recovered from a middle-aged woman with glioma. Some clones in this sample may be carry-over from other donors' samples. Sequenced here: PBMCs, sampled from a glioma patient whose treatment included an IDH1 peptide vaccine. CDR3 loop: CASSLGQYEQYF. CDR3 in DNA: TGTGCCAGCAGCTTAGGACAGTACGAGCAGTACTTC.